Listed below are T cell receptor beta chains from one sample, sequenced in a study of early T cells in non-severe SARS-CoV-2 infection. TCRdb analysed the 5' RACE reads with MiXCR anew, one entry per CDR3 protein. The table has 50,000 to 65,000 distinct CDR3 sequences, less than 9.5% seen once. Sequences were derived from whole blood, sampled at baseline. The source is an adult who was a healthcare worker with PCR-confirmed SARS-CoV-2 infection or an uninfected control (not recorded which). CDR3s include the opening cysteine and the closing phenylalanine or tryptophan.

v_gene: TRBV11-2
j_gene: TRBJ2-3
CDR3aa: CASSLDAESGPGLPFGEDTQYF

v_gene: TRBV6-5
j_gene: TRBJ2-3
CDR3aa: CASSYDLRNTDTQYF

v_gene: TRBV6-1
j_gene: TRBJ2-1
CDR3aa: CASNGGLAGGDEQFF

v_gene: TRBV11-2
j_gene: TRBJ2-7
CDR3aa: CASSTTGGEQYF

v_gene: TRBV7-6
j_gene: TRBJ2-7
CDR3aa: CASSLQTGGPGEQYF

v_gene: TRBV6-2/TRBV6-3
j_gene: TRBJ2-7
CDR3aa: CASREPGARGEQYF

v_gene: TRBV12-3/TRBV12-4
j_gene: TRBJ2-1
CDR3aa: CASSNTNRGEGNEQFF

v_gene: TRBV18
j_gene: TRBJ1-3
CDR3aa: CASSPGAGALSENTIYF

v_gene: TRBV24-1
j_gene: TRBJ2-1
CDR3aa: CATQSDGFYNEQFF

v_gene: TRBV15
j_gene: TRBJ2-5
CDR3aa: CATSRIRDRGIRETQYF

v_gene: TRBV7-9
j_gene: TRBJ1-6
CDR3aa: CASSSTGSRSSPLHF

v_gene: TRBV5-4
j_gene: TRBJ2-1
CDR3aa: CASSFDRAGTNSYNEQFF

v_gene: TRBV19
j_gene: TRBJ1-5
CDR3aa: CASSIRGGGQPQHF

v_gene: TRBV27
j_gene: TRBJ2-3
CDR3aa: CASRTVGTDTQYF

v_gene: TRBV18
j_gene: TRBJ2-3
CDR3aa: CASQLLASLGDTQYF

v_gene: TRBV18
j_gene: TRBJ2-1
CDR3aa: CASSGLAGDNEQFF

v_gene: TRBV10-3
j_gene: TRBJ2-7
CDR3aa: CAISDVAGGPYEQYF

v_gene: TRBV27
j_gene: TRBJ2-5
CDR3aa: CASSFWGLASETQYF

v_gene: TRBV18
j_gene: TRBJ2-7
CDR3aa: CASSRLAGVSYEQYF

v_gene: TRBV11-2
j_gene: TRBJ2-7
CDR3aa: CASKGGGLHEQYF

v_gene: TRBV18
j_gene: TRBJ2-3
CDR3aa: CASSIASTDTQYF

v_gene: TRBV20-1
j_gene: TRBJ1-1
CDR3aa: CSARPPFRNTEAFF

v_gene: TRBV6-2/TRBV6-3
j_gene: TRBJ1-2
CDR3aa: CASGDYGYTF

v_gene: TRBV12-3/TRBV12-4
j_gene: TRBJ1-6
CDR3aa: CASSNRDGNSPLHF

v_gene: TRBV5-1
j_gene: TRBJ2-7
CDR3aa: CASSLYDPRDEQYF

v_gene: TRBV19
j_gene: TRBJ1-5
CDR3aa: CASNPGVLGNQPQHF

v_gene: TRBV12-3/TRBV12-4
j_gene: TRBJ2-7
CDR3aa: CASSLRATYEQYF

v_gene: TRBV6-7
j_gene: TRBJ1-2
CDR3aa: CASSRYGYTF

v_gene: TRBV6-6
j_gene: TRBJ2-1
CDR3aa: CASSYLASNEQFF

v_gene: TRBV10-3
j_gene: TRBJ2-1
CDR3aa: CAISERVGSYNEQFF

v_gene: TRBV29-1
j_gene: TRBJ2-1
CDR3aa: CSVEITRLAVSYNEQFF

v_gene: TRBV7-2
j_gene: TRBJ2-7
CDR3aa: CASSSRTGPYEQYF

v_gene: TRBV28
j_gene: TRBJ2-7
CDR3aa: CASSIGLAGLSYEQYF

v_gene: TRBV20-1
j_gene: TRBJ1-1
CDR3aa: CSARAGERLNTEAFF

v_gene: TRBV4-1
j_gene: TRBJ2-1
CDR3aa: CASSQVGREQFF

v_gene: TRBV6-5
j_gene: TRBJ2-7
CDR3aa: CASVAGDYEQYF

v_gene: TRBV29-1
j_gene: TRBJ2-7
CDR3aa: CSVDALAGGSYEQYF

v_gene: TRBV11-2
j_gene: TRBJ2-2
CDR3aa: CASSLGSGANTGELFF

v_gene: TRBV7-9
j_gene: TRBJ1-2
CDR3aa: CASSLSGSGYTF

v_gene: TRBV6-2/TRBV6-3
j_gene: TRBJ2-7
CDR3aa: CASSPRATGTGEGSYEQYF

v_gene: TRBV5-1
j_gene: TRBJ2-7
CDR3aa: CASSQTPPGQGRYEQYF

v_gene: TRBV7-2
j_gene: TRBJ2-2
CDR3aa: CASSFEERATGELFF

v_gene: TRBV20-1
j_gene: TRBJ2-2
CDR3aa: CSARIAGLAGGNRGNTGELFF

v_gene: TRBV6-2/TRBV6-3
j_gene: TRBJ2-7
CDR3aa: CASSYSITYEQYF

v_gene: TRBV5-5
j_gene: TRBJ2-7
CDR3aa: CASSFTGVSGYEQYF

v_gene: TRBV20-1
j_gene: TRBJ2-7
CDR3aa: CSANPRTRSGYEQYF